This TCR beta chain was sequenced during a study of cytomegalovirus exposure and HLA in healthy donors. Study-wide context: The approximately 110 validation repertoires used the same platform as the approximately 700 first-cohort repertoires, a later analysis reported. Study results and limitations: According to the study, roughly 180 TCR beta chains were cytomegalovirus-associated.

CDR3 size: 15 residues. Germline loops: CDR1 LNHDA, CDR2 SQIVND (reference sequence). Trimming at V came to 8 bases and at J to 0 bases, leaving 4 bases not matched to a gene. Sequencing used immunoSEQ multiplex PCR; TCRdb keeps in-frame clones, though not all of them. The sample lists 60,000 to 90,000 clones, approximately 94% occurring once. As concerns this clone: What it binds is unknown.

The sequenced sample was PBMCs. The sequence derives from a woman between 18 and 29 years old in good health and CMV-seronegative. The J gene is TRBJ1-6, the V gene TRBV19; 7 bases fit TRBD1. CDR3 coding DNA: TGTGCCAGTGAGGGGGCGAGCTCCTATAATTCACCCCTCCACTTT. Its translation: CASEGASSYNSPLHF.